The 23 T cell receptor beta chains below all came from one sample that was sequenced in a study of T cells after yellow fever vaccination. MiXCR, run by TCRdb on the 5' RACE reads, gives a single entry per CDR3 protein. The data hold almost 600,000 distinct CDR3 sequences, with roughly 13% observed a single time. This specimen was PBMCs, taken on the day of the yellow fever booster vaccination. These receptors were obtained from a man aged 25 to 40 who received the YFV17D yellow fever vaccine.

This clonotype has just a few counts. The chain couples TRBV2 to TRBJ2-3, with a tentative D call TRBD2 (7 bases). Germline values: CDR1 SNHLY, CDR2 FYNNEI. This CDR3 spans 14 amino acids. The V gene lost 3 bases and the J gene lost 4 bases, with 11 bases spanning the gap. The CDR3: CASSDGGPADTQYF. Written as DNA, the CDR3 is TGTGCCAGCAGTGACGGGGGGCCCGCAGATACGCAGTATTTT.

This clonotype was recorded a few times. Likely a read error: the CDR3 ends without its conserved phenylalanine or tryptophan. The DNA is omitted, as the CDR3 cannot be located on it reliably, and the CDR3 follows TCRdb's listing. This chain joins TRBV5-8 and TRBJ2-5; the table gives TRBD1 as D, unverified against the DNA. Counting both end residues, the CDR3 totals 11 amino acids. From germline, CDR1 is SGHTS and CDR2 YDEGEE. CDR3 region: CASSRVGGMVY.

This clonotype occurred a few times. V and J are TRBV27 and TRBJ2-7, with 10 bases that match TRBD1. CDR1 and CDR2 (germline): MNHEY, SMNVEV (reference sequence). CDR3 length equals 15 residues. Trimming at V came to 4 bases and at J to 5 bases, leaving 8 bases not matched to a gene. CDR3 nucleotide sequence: TGTGCCAGCAGTTCAAGGACAGGGGGGTTGAACGAGCAGTACTTC. Encoded protein: CASSSRTGGLNEQYF.

This rearrangement joins TRBV7-2 to TRBJ2-3, with D unresolved. V dropped 5 bases and J dropped 4 bases, with 10 bases sitting between them. The CDR3 sequence is 13 residues long. Germline V gene lookup returns CDR1 SGHTA and CDR2 FQGNSA. The CDR3 region is CASSAQRADTQYF. The CDR3 DNA sequence: TGTGCCAGCAGCGCGCAAAGGGCAGATACGCAGTATTTT.

The chain employs TRBV7-2 and TRBJ2-7; 11 bases agree with TRBD2. The CDR3 consists of 17 residues. Germline V gene lookup returns CDR1 SGHTA and CDR2 FQGNSA. Losses at the gene ends were 0 bases for V and 6 bases for J; bases not matched to a gene: 10. CDR3 amino acids: CASSLASGRALASEQYF. The CDR3 region has the DNA TGTGCCAGCAGCTTAGCTAGCGGGAGGGCTTTGGCTAGCGAGCAGTACTTC.

The rearrangement uses TRBV5-1 and TRBJ2-5; 15 bases are shared with TRBD2. The CDR3 consists of 16 residues. From germline, CDR1 is SGHRS and CDR2 YFSETQ. V was clipped by 3 bases and J by 4 bases; unmatched bases: 4. This chain's CDR3 is CASSSGTSGRLETQYF. The CDR3 coding sequence is TGCGCCAGCAGCTCTGGGACTAGCGGGAGGTTAGAGACCCAGTACTTC.

V usage is TRBV11-1 and J usage is TRBJ1-5; D call uncertain. V was cut by 2 bases and J by 2 bases, with 22 bases left in between. This CDR3 is built from 19 residues. The germline V gene has CDR1 SGHAT and CDR2 FQDESV (reference sequence). This CDR3 is CASSLRGQVVPSGNQPQHF. The CDR3 region has the DNA TGTGCCAGCAGCTTAAGAGGGCAGGTGGTGCCTTCAGGCAATCAGCCCCAGCATTTT.

The rearrangement uses TRBV10-3 and TRBJ2-1; TRBD1 matches at 7 bases. V lost 3 bases to trimming and J lost 6 bases; unmatched junction nucleotides: 8. Germline lookup yields CDR1 ENHRY and CDR2 SYGVKD. The CDR3 sequence is 15 residues long. In DNA, the CDR3 is TGTGCCATCAGTGATATCCGGGACAGCCTCAATGAGCAGTTCTTC. Translating gives CAISDIRDSLNEQFF.

This clonotype was counted at least ten times. The V and J genes are TRBV29-1 and TRBJ2-3; TRBD2 aligns across 8 bases. This CDR3 has 13 residues. Germline CDR1 and CDR2: SQVTM and ANQGSEA. The V and J ends lost 7 bases and 4 bases, in that order; junction bases with no gene match: 7. Written as DNA, the CDR3 is TGCAGCGGGGTCGGGAGGGCCCCAGATACGCAGTATTTT. Translating gives CSGVGRAPDTQYF.

V is TRBV3-1 and J is TRBJ2-7; TRBD2 agrees at 11 bases. This CDR3 contains 14 residues. Germline values: CDR1 LGHDT, CDR2 YNNKEL (reference sequence). After removal of 0 bases from V and 10 bases from J, the junction contained 5 bases not matched to a gene. The CDR3 nucleotides read TGTGCCAGCAGCCAAGATCCTAGCGGGAGGATACAGTACTTC. Translated, it gives CASSQDPSGRIQYF.

This clonotype has only a few counts. This chain links TRBV20-1 with TRBJ2-7; TRBD1 might be the D (6 bases). V was shortened by 0 bases and J by 7 bases, with 13 bases between the two germline ends. The CDR3 runs to 13 residues. From germline, CDR1 is DFQATT and CDR2 SNEGSKA (reference sequence). The CDR3 region is CSARDTQGGEQYF. For the CDR3, the DNA is TGCAGTGCTAGAGATACACAGGGTGGAGAGCAGTACTTC.

The CDR3 nucleotides are TGCAGTGCCCAGGCCCCCAGGGGTATGAACGAGCAGTACTTC. Translating it yields CSAQAPRGMNEQYF. V usage is TRBV20-1 and J usage is TRBJ2-7, with D possibly matching TRBD1 (6 bases). There are 14 residues in the CDR3. V lost 6 bases and J 5 bases, leaving 20 bases between the germline ends. Germline V lookup: CDR1 DFQATT, CDR2 SNEGSKA (reference sequence).

This clonotype was detected a few times. This chain joins TRBV27 and TRBJ1-5; D is unresolved. The germline V and J ends were trimmed by 6 bases and 3 bases, with 12 bases remaining between them. The CDR3 has 14 amino acids. Germline CDR1 is MNHEY and CDR2 is SMNVEV (reference sequence). CDR3 in amino acids: CASSNSRSNQPQHF. CDR3 in DNA: TGTGCCAGCAGCAACAGCCGGTCCAATCAGCCCCAGCATTTT.

This clonotype was counted only a few times. The chain links TRBV7-2 to TRBJ2-7; TRBD2 aligns across 10 bases. V dropped 5 bases and J dropped 6; count of bases not matched to a gene: 10. CDR3 size: 15 residues. Germline V lookup: CDR1 SGHTA, CDR2 FQGNSA. CDR3: CASSPVRLAGAEQYF. The CDR3 DNA reads TGTGCCAGCAGCCCCGTTAGGCTAGCGGGAGCCGAGCAGTACTTC.

Notes on this clonotype: At one of its ends the junction is not consistent with the germline gene, which may arise from a read error. The chain uses TRBV10-2 and TRBJ2-1; 12 bases fit TRBD2. The CDR3 is 15 residues long. The germline CDR1 and CDR2 sequences are WSHSY and SAAADI. The CDR3 loop is CAGRTSGKYYNEQFF. The CDR3 nucleotides are TGCGCCGGCAGGACTAGCGGGAAGTACTACAATGAGCAGTTCTTC.

The chain combines TRBV15 with TRBJ1-5, with TRBD1 identical over 7 bases. Trimming removed 4 bases from V and 0 bases from J; junction bases left unmatched: 6. Germline V lookup: CDR1 LNHNV, CDR2 YYDKDF (reference sequence). The CDR3 covers 16 residues. The CDR3 coding sequence is TGTGCCACCAGCAATGGACAGGTGTCTAGCAATCAGCCCCAGCATTTT. Protein sequence: CATSNGQVSSNQPQHF.

The chain joins TRBV21-1 to TRBJ1-2. TRBV21-1 is annotated as a pseudogene. The CDR3 runs to 14 residues. In nucleotides, the CDR3 is TGTGCCAGCAGCATTCAGGTACCGAACTATGGCTACACCTTC. Its protein is CASSIQVPNYGYTF.

This chain links TRBV30 with TRBJ2-3, with TRBD2 matching 8 bases. The germline gives CDR1 GTSNPN, CDR2 SVGIG (reference sequence). The CDR3 extends over 18 amino acids. V lost 5 bases to trimming and J lost 3 bases; unmatched junction nucleotides: 19. As DNA, the CDR3 is TGTGCCTGGGGATTCCGGGGCGGGAGGACGGTGAAGACAGATACGCAGTATTTT. It specifies CAWGFRGGRTVKTDTQYF.

This clonotype was counted between two and nine times. The V gene is TRBV11-2, the J gene TRBJ2-7; 11 nucleotides agree with TRBD2. Germline V lookup: CDR1 SGHAT, CDR2 FQNNGV. The CDR3 spans 14 residues. V trimming: 5 bases; J trimming: 4 bases; junction bases outside the gene matches: 4. CDR3 sequence: CASSKTSGRYEQYF. The CDR3, as DNA: TGTGCCAGCAGCAAAACTAGCGGGAGATACGAGCAGTACTTC. The full variable domain, in which reference TRBV11-2 and TRBJ2-7 provide the parts outside the CDR3, is EAGVAQSPRYKIIEKRQSVAFWCNPISGHATLYWYQQILGQGPKLLIQFQNNGVVDDSQLPKDRFSAERLKGVDSTLKIQPAKLEDSAVYLCASSKTSGRYEQYFGPGTRLTVT.

The genes are TRBV5-1 and TRBJ1-6; no clear D. The V and J ends lost 4 bases and 9 bases respectively, with 17 bases between them. CDR1 is SGHRS and CDR2 is YFSETQ in the germline V gene. CDR3 length: 15 amino acids. The CDR3, as DNA: TGCGCCAGCAGCCCTCTCTCGGGTGGGAGTTCACCCCTCCACTTT. Its translation is CASSPLSGGSSPLHF. Drawing the rest from reference TRBV5-1 and TRBJ1-6, the complete variable domain is KAGVTQTPRYLIKTRGQQVTLSCSPISGHRSVSWYQQTPGQGLQFLFEYFSETQRNKGNFPGRFSGRQFSNSRSEMNVSTLELGDSALYLCASSPLSGGSSPLHFGNGTRLTVT.

This clonotype has just a few counts. This sequence joins TRBV20-1 and TRBJ2-5; TRBD2 is a possible D gene (6 bases). This CDR3 contains 13 residues. V was cut by 5 bases and J by 10 bases, with 20 bases left in between. The germline V gene encodes CDR1 DFQATT and CDR2 SNEGSKA (reference sequence). The CDR3 protein is CSAFGGAPKGQYF. The DNA of the CDR3 is TGCAGTGCTTTTGGCGGGGCCCCGAAGGGCCAGTACTTC.

This rearrangement joins TRBV7-6 to TRBJ1-2; the D is unclear. Trimming shortened V by 6 bases and J by 10 bases, and 18 bases separated the two germline ends. The CDR3 loop spans 13 amino acids. The germline V gene has CDR1 SGHVS and CDR2 FNYEAQ. The DNA for the CDR3 is TGTGCCAGCAGTCGAACATTCGGACCGCCCTACACCTTC. Translating it yields CASSRTFGPPYTF.

Turning to this clonotype: The germline gene is not matched at one end of the junction; a read error may be the cause. The chain has TRBV20-1 and TRBJ2-7; 7 nucleotides line up with TRBD2. The CDR3 is made up of 16 amino acids. The V gene's germline CDR1 is DFQATT and CDR2 SNEGSKA (reference sequence). The CDR3 is CCARPGGGSSSYEQYF. The CDR3 region has the DNA TGCTGTGCTAGACCGGGCGGCGGGAGCTCCTCCTACGAGCAGTACTTC.